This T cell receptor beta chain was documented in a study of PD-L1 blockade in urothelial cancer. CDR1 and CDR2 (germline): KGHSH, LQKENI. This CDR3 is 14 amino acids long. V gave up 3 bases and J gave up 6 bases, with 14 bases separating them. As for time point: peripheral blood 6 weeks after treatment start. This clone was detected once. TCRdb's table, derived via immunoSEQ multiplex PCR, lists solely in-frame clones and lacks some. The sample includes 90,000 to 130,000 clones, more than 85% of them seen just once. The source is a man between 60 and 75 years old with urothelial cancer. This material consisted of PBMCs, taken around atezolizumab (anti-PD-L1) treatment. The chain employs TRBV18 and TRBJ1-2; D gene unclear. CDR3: CASSPDLGRDGYTF. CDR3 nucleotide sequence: TGTGCCAGCTCACCTGACCTTGGCCGGGATGGCTACACCTTC.